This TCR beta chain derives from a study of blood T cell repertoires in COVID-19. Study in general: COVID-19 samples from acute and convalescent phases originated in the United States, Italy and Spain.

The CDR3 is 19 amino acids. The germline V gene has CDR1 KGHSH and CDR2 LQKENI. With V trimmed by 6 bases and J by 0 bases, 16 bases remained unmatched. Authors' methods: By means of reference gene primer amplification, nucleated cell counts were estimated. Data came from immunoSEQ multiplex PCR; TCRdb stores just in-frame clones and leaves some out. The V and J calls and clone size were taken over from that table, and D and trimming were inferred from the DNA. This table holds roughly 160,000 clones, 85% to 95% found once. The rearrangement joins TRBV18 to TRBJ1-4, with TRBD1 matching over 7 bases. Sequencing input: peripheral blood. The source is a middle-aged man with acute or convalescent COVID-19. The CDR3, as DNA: TGTGCCAGCTCCCTCACCTCGGACAGGTATCAGGCAACTAATGAAAAACTGTTTTTT. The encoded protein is CASSLTSDRYQATNEKLFF.